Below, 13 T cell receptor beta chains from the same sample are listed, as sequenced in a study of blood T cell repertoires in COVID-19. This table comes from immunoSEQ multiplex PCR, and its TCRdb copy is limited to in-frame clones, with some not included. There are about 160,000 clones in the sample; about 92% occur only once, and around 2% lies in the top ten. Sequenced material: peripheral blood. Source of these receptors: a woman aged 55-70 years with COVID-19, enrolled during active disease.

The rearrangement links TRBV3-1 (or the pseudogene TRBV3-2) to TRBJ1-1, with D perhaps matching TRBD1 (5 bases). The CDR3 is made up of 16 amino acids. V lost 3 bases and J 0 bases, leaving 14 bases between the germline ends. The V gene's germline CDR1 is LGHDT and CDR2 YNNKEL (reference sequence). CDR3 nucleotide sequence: TGTGCCAGCAGCCACGGAATATTGACAGTGAACACTGAAGCTTTCTTT. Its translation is CASSHGILTVNTEAFF.

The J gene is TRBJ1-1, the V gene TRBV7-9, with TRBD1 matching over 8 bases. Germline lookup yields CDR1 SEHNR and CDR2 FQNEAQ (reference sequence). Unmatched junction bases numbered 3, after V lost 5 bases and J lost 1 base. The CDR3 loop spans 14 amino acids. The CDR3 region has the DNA TGTGCCAGCAGCGAAGGGACAGGGAACACTGAAGCTTTCTTT. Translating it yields CASSEGTGNTEAFF.

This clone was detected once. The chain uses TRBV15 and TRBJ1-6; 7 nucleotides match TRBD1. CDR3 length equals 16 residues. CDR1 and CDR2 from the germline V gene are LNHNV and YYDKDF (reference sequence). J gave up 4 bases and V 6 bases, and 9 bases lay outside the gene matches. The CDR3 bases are TGTGCCACCAGGGATGGGGGGACAGCTTATAATTCACCCCTCCACTTT. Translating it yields CATRDGGTAYNSPLHF.

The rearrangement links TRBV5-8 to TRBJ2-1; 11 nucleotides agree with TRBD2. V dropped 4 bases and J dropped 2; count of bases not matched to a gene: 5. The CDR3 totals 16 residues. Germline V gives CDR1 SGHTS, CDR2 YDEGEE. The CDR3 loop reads CASSTLAGGTYNEQFF. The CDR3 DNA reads TGTGCCAGCAGCACCTTAGCGGGGGGGACCTACAATGAGCAGTTCTTC.

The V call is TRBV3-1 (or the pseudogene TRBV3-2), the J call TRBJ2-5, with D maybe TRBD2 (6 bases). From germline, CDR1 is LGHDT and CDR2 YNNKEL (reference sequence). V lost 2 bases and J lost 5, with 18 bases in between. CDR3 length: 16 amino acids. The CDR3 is CASSQFPGVTGETQYF. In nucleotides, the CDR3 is TGTGCCAGCAGCCAATTCCCGGGAGTCACGGGGGAGACCCAGTACTTC.

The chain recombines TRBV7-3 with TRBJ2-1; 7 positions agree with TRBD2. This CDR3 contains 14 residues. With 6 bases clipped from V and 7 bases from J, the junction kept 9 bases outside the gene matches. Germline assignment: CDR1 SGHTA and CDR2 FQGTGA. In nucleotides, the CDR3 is TGTGCCAGCAGTCGGGGGGATAGCATAAATGAGCAGTTCTTC. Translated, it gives CASSRGDSINEQFF.

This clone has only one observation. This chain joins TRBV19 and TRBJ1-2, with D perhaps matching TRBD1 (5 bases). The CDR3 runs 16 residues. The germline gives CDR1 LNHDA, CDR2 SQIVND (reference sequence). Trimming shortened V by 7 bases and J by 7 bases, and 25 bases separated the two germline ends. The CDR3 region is CASTLRQNNRRSGYTF. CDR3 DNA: TGTGCCAGTACCCTCAGACAGAACAATCGACGATCTGGCTACACCTTC. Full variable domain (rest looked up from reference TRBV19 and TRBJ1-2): DGGITQSPKYLFRKEGQNVTLSCEQNLNHDAMYWYRQDPGQGLRLIYYSQIVNDFQKGDIAEGYSVSREKKESFPLTVTSAQKNPTAFYLCASTLRQNNRRSGYTFGSGTRLTVV.

The CDR3 DNA follows: TGCGCCAGCAGCTTAGACAGTAGCAATCAGCCCCAGCATTTT. This gives the protein CASSLDSSNQPQHF. The chain has TRBV5-1 and TRBJ1-5, with TRBD1 as a possible D gene (5 bases). Per the germline V gene, CDR1 is SGHRS and CDR2 is YFSETQ. CDR3 length: 14 amino acids. Trimming shortened V by 2 bases and J by 0 bases, and 6 bases separated the two germline ends.

The CDR3 nucleotides are TGTGCCAGCAGCCAAACAATAAATCAGCCCCAGCATTTT. It yields the protein CASSQTINQPQHF. This chain connects TRBV7-2 to TRBJ1-5; no firm D call. V dropped 5 bases and J dropped 4 bases, with 9 bases sitting between them. This CDR3 is built from 13 residues. In germline, CDR1 is SGHTA, CDR2 FQGNSA.

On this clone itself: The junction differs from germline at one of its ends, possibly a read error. The CDR3 bases are TGTGCCAGCAGCGCTTCTAGCGGGGGGGTCCAAGGGACCCAGTACTTC. Protein: CASSASSGGVQGTQYF. The V call is TRBV9, the J call TRBJ2-5; the match to TRBD2 covers 12 bases. Germline assignment: CDR1 SGDLS and CDR2 YYNGEE. The CDR3 sequence is 16 residues long.

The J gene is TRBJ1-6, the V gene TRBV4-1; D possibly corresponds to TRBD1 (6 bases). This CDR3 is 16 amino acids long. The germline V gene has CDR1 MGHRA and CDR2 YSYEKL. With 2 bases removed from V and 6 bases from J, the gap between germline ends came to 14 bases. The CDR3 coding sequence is TGCGCCAGCAGCCAAAGCCTGACAGGCGGTAATTCACCCCTCCACTTT. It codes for CASSQSLTGGNSPLHF.

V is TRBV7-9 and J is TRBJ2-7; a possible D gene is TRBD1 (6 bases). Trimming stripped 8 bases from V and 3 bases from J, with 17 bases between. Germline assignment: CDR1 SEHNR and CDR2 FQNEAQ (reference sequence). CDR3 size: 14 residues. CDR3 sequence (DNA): TGTGCCAGCGGGGGCGGAAGATTCTACTACGAGCAGTACTTC. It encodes CASGGGRFYYEQYF.

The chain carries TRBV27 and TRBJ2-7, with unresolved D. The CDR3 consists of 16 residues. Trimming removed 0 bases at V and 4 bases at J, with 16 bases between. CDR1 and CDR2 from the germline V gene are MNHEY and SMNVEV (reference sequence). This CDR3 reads CASSLSPGTLNYEQYF. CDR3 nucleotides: TGTGCCAGCAGTTTATCTCCAGGCACACTTAATTACGAGCAGTACTTC.